The rows below give T cell receptor beta chains drawn from one sample of a study of shared clonotypes between healthy human individuals. Some clones are missing from TCRdb's copy, which holds only in-frame ones; the method was immunoSEQ multiplex PCR. Here the sample spans just over 2,000,000 clones, 95% being singletons. The sequenced sample was naive CD4+ T cells sorted from blood. Receptors were obtained from a man aged 18 to 30 in good health. Both conserved end residues are part of each CDR3. D genes are given only for firm matches. Clone size is stated in some rows and not others, as once, few, many or a class when expanded.

V gene	J gene	clone size	D gene	CDR3 protein	CDR3 DNA
TRBV2	TRBJ2-6	-	-	CASKEESGANVLTF	TGTGCCAGCAAAGAAGAGTCTGGGGCCAACGTCCTGACTTTC
TRBV5-4	TRBJ2-3	-	-	CASSSRPEGRDTQYF	TGTGCCAGCAGCTCTAGACCGGAGGGGCGGGATACGCAGTATTTT
TRBV9	TRBJ1-2	-	-	CASSPNSNNYGYTF	TGTGCCAGCAGCCCAAACTCCAATAACTATGGCTACACCTTC
TRBV5-1	TRBJ2-3	-	TRBD2	CASSLVAGGIPDTQYF	TGCGCCAGCAGCTTGGTGGCCGGGGGGATCCCAGATACGCAGTATTTT
TRBV15	TRBJ1-3	-	-	CATSRDRTVSGNTIYF	TGTGCCACCAGCAGAGATCGGACTGTCTCTGGAAACACCATATATTTT
TRBV6-5	TRBJ2-7	once	TRBD2	CASRPSGLTYEQYF	TGTGCCAGCAGACCTAGCGGCCTTACGTACGAGCAGTACTTC
TRBV5-4	TRBJ2-3	once	TRBD2	CASSTMEAGAGTQYF	TGTGCCAGCAGCACCATGGAAGCGGGAGCGGGTACGCAGTATTTT
TRBV6-5	TRBJ2-7	-	TRBD1	CASSQGQGAYEQYF	TGTGCCAGCAGTCAAGGACAGGGGGCCTACGAGCAGTACTTC
TRBV6-1	TRBJ2-1	-	-	CASSDASGLAGAVLRARQFF	-
TRBV6-5	TRBJ2-7	-	-	CASSYSPEDYEQYF	TGTGCCAGCAGTTACTCGCCCGAAGACTACGAGCAGTACTTC
TRBV2	TRBJ2-4	-	-	CASREGATIQNIQYF	TGTGCCAGCAGGGAGGGGGCCACAATACAAAACATTCAGTACTTC
TRBV10-2	TRBJ2-3	-	TRBD1	CASRSTGTDTQYF	TGCGCCAGCAGATCGACAGGGACAGATACGCAGTATTTT
TRBV7-6	TRBJ1-3	-	-	CASSLVSSGSGNTIYF	TGTGCCAGCAGCTTAGTTAGTTCGGGCTCTGGAAACACCATATATTTT
TRBV5-1	TRBJ1-2	-	-	CASSSNYGYTF	TGCGCCAGCAGCTCAAACTATGGCTACACCTTC
TRBV5-1	TRBJ2-7	-	-	CASSGGQSYEQYF	TGCGCCAGCAGCGGGGGTCAGTCCTACGAGCAGTACTTC
TRBV6-6	TRBJ2-2	-	-	CASSEIGGMNTGELFF	TGTGCCAGCAGCGAAATAGGGGGGATGAACACCGGGGAGCTGTTTTTT
TRBV18	TRBJ1-1	-	TRBD1	CASSPGTGANTEAFF	TGTGCCAGCTCACCGGGGACAGGGGCGAACACTGAAGCTTTCTTT
TRBV7-9	TRBJ2-3	-	TRBD2	CATIAGGYGLARTDTQYF	TGTGCCACCATCGCGGGGGGATACGGACTAGCGCGCACAGATACGCAGTATTTT
TRBV7-8	TRBJ2-7	-	-	CASSPIYEQYF	TGTGCCAGCAGCCCGATCTACGAGCAGTACTTC
TRBV11-3	TRBJ2-7	-	TRBD1	CASSRDRGTYEQYF	TGTGCCAGCAGCAGGGACAGGGGGACCTACGAGCAGTACTTC
TRBV6-5	TRBJ1-4	-	TRBD1	CASSSPGQGNEKLFF	TGTGCCAGCAGTAGCCCGGGACAGGGTAATGAAAAACTGTTTTTT
TRBV30	TRBJ2-5	-	-	CAWSVRGGVSETQYF	TGTGCCTGGAGTGTGAGGGGCGGGGTGTCGGAGACCCAGTACTTC
TRBV10-1	TRBJ1-1	-	-	CASSAGGTEAFF	TGCGCCAGCAGTGCGGGGGGCACTGAAGCTTTCTTT
TRBV27	TRBJ2-3	-	TRBD2	CASSLQGTSGTDTQYF	TGTGCCAGCAGCCTTCAAGGGACTAGCGGGACAGATACGCAGTATTTT
TRBV10-3	TRBJ2-7	-	-	CAISGQVSDEQYF	TGTGCCATCAGTGGGCAGGTCAGCGACGAGCAGTACTTC
TRBV7-9	TRBJ2-5	-	TRBD2	CASSPDRLAAMGTQYF	TGTGCCAGCAGCCCCGATCGACTAGCGGCCATGGGGACCCAGTACTTC
TRBV6-5	TRBJ1-4	-	-	CASSSAGGEKLFF	TGTGCCAGCAGTTCGGCGGGGGGGGAAAAACTGTTTTTT
TRBV4-2	TRBJ2-1	-	TRBD2	CASSQVIAGYNEQFF	TGTGCCAGCAGCCAAGTCATAGCGGGATACAATGAGCAGTTCTTC
TRBV30	TRBJ1-2	-	-	CAWRRVNYGYTF	TGTGCCTGGAGGAGGGTAAACTATGGCTACACCTTC
TRBV27	TRBJ1-5	-	-	CASSFSQHDQPQHF	TGTGCCAGCAGTTTCTCCCAACACGATCAGCCCCAGCATTTT
TRBV18	TRBJ1-1	-	-	CASSLLTGEAFF	TGTGCCAGCTCACTACTGACGGGTGAAGCTTTCTTT
TRBV7-8	TRBJ1-2	-	-	CASSLALPGSYGYTF	TGTGCCAGCAGCTTAGCGCTCCCAGGGAGCTATGGCTACACCTTC
TRBV28	TRBJ2-1	-	-	CASIDLGGWARAHEQFF	TGTGCCAGCATCGACTTAGGGGGTTGGGCGAGGGCCCATGAGCAGTTCTTC
TRBV6-5	TRBJ2-3	-	-	CASSYSGGRADTQYF	TGTGCCAGCAGTTATTCTGGGGGGCGCGCAGATACGCAGTATTTT
TRBV2	TRBJ1-1	-	-	CASRGAWGGDTEAFF	TGTGCCAGCAGGGGGGCATGGGGAGGAGACACTGAAGCTTTCTTT
TRBV11-2	TRBJ2-1	-	-	CASSPYGGGASDEQFF	TGTGCCAGCAGCCCGTACGGTGGGGGAGCTTCGGATGAGCAGTTCTTC
TRBV6-1	TRBJ2-1	-	-	CASRDSLNNEQFF	TGTGCCAGCAGGGACAGTCTTAACAATGAGCAGTTCTTC
TRBV27	TRBJ2-3	-	-	CASSRVQGTNDADTQYF	TGTGCCAGCAGTCGTGTGCAAGGGACCAACGACGCAGATACGCAGTATTTT
TRBV9	TRBJ1-5	many	-	CASSPGRVNQPQHF	TGTGCCAGCAGCCCCGGACGGGTTAATCAGCCCCAGCATTTT
TRBV18	TRBJ2-5	-	TRBD1	CASSSTGGQETQYF	TGTGCCAGCTCGTCCACAGGGGGTCAAGAGACCCAGTACTTC
TRBV27	TRBJ1-4	-	-	CASSLQGLNEKLFF	TGTGCCAGCAGTTTACAGGGCCTTAATGAAAAACTGTTTTTT
TRBV6-5	TRBJ1-6	-	-	CASSAAYNSPLHF	TGTGCCAGCAGTGCCGCGTATAATTCACCCCTCCACTTT
TRBV10-3	TRBJ1-1	-	-	CAISELYPGAAEAFF	TGTGCCATCAGTGAGCTTTATCCAGGGGCCGCTGAAGCTTTCTTT
TRBV6-1	TRBJ2-2	-	TRBD1	CASRKTGVDTGELFF	TGTGCCAGCAGGAAGACAGGGGTAGATACCGGGGAGCTGTTTTTT
TRBV5-5	TRBJ1-4	-	TRBD1	CASSEGAFNEKLFF	TGTGCCAGCAGCGAGGGGGCTTTTAATGAAAAACTGTTTTTT
TRBV4-1	TRBJ1-5	-	-	CASSQDQGDFYSNQPQHF	TGCGCCAGCAGCCAAGATCAAGGGGACTTCTATAGCAATCAGCCCCAGCATTTT